One and the same sample provided the 11 T cell receptor beta chains below, sequenced in a study of a mutant IDH1 vaccine in newly diagnosed glioma. The table came from immunoSEQ multiplex PCR; TCRdb's copy has only in-frame clones and leaves some out. The sample carries some 42,000 clones, approximately 80% recorded once. Antigens of these TCRs are unknown. The time point denotes: week 35, safety follow-up. Vaccine doses each comprised 300 ug of mutant IDH1 20-mer peptide, with topical imiquimod. The sample consisted of PBMCs, taken from a glioma patient whose treatment included an IDH1 peptide vaccine. The receptors were gathered from a woman between 45 and 65 years old with glioma.

This chain connects TRBV7-9 to TRBJ1-2; D unclear. The germline V and J ends were trimmed by 5 bases and 8 bases, with 15 bases remaining between them. Germline CDR1 is SEHNR and CDR2 is FQNEAQ (reference sequence). This CDR3 contains 13 residues. The CDR3 loop reads CASSQNGWGGYTF. Here the CDR3 DNA reads TGTGCCAGCAGCCAAAACGGATGGGGAGGCTACACCTTC.

Concerning this clone: The sample holds other DNA sequences that translate to the same CDR3. The rearrangement uses TRBV30 and TRBJ1-1; D not certain. V gave up 4 bases and J gave up 5 bases, with 11 bases separating them. The germline V gene has CDR1 GTSNPN and CDR2 SVGIG (reference sequence). CDR3 length equals 12 residues. The CDR3 loop reads CAWIQFNTEAFF. As DNA, the CDR3 is TGTGCCTGGATACAGTTTAATACTGAAGCTTTCTTT.

The sample holds a few counts of this clone. The J gene is TRBJ1-6, the V gene TRBV9; D remains unclear. The length of the CDR3 is 13 residues. Trimming shortened V by 4 bases and J by 6 bases, and 8 bases separated the two germline ends. Germline lookup yields CDR1 SGDLS and CDR2 YYNGEE. CDR3 DNA sequence: TGTGCCAGCAGCTTCCGACCTAATTCACCCCTCCACTTT. It encodes CASSFRPNSPLHF.

CDR3: CATIDNYTYEQYF. The CDR3 bases are TGTGCCACCATAGACAATTACACCTACGAGCAGTACTTC. V is TRBV15 and J is TRBJ2-7; unclear D gene. V lost 7 bases and J 2 bases, leaving 12 bases between the germline ends. The CDR3 consists of 13 residues. The germline gives CDR1 LNHNV, CDR2 YYDKDF (reference sequence).

The chain has TRBV30 and TRBJ1-4; D ambiguous. CDR3 length: 16 residues. V was pared by 4 bases and J by 5 bases, with 20 bases between. Germline V CDR1 and CDR2: GTSNPN, SVGIG (reference sequence). CDR3 nucleotides: TGTGCCTGGAACCCCACCGGATGGAGAGACAATGAAAAACTGTTTTTT. Translation: CAWNPTGWRDNEKLFF.

This CDR3 reads CASSLSTGAYEQYF. CDR3 DNA: TGTGCCAGCAGCCTTTCGACAGGGGCCTACGAGCAGTACTTC. The V and J genes are TRBV14 and TRBJ2-7; 8 bases fit TRBD1. The CDR3 is made up of 14 amino acids. Germline assignment: CDR1 SGHDN and CDR2 FVKESK. J was trimmed by 2 bases and V by 4 bases; bases with no gene match: 4.

The rearrangement joins TRBV19 to TRBJ1-1; D ambiguous. Trimming shortened V by 8 bases and J by 5 bases, and 3 bases separated the two germline ends. Germline lookup yields CDR1 LNHDA and CDR2 SQIVND (reference sequence). This CDR3 comprises 9 residues. DNA for the CDR3: TGTGCCAGTGGGACTGAAGCTTTCTTT. It is translated as CASGTEAFF.

V is TRBV27 and J is TRBJ1-3; D ambiguous. Trimming left V 5 bases short and J 0 bases short, with 11 bases between. This CDR3 has 15 amino acids. CDR1 and CDR2 (germline): MNHEY, SMNVEV (reference sequence). The CDR3 region has the DNA TGTGCCAGCAGTCCCAACAGTGGCTCTGGAAACACCATATATTTT. Translating gives CASSPNSGSGNTIYF.

This clone was counted once. V and J are TRBV5-6 and TRBJ1-1; the D is unclear. Germline CDR1 is SGHDT and CDR2 is YYEEEE. Trimming took 4 bases from V and 5 from J, leaving 18 bases between them. The CDR3 is 15 residues long. The CDR3 DNA reads as TGTGCCAGCAGCACCCCGGAGATTGGTCGGACTGAAGCTTTCTTT. Translation gives CASSTPEIGRTEAFF.

The rearrangement joins TRBV29-1 to TRBJ2-3; D call uncertain. The V end lost 8 bases, the J end lost 3 bases, and 15 bases lay between the germline ends. The CDR3 extends over 13 amino acids. The germline V gene encodes CDR1 SQVTM and CDR2 ANQGSEA. CDR3 residues: CSSVETGTDTQYF. The DNA of the CDR3 is TGCAGCTCGGTGGAGACCGGGACAGATACGCAGTATTTT.

The chain carries TRBV4-1 and TRBJ2-1, with D perhaps TRBD1 or TRBD2 (5 bases each). Germline V gene lookup returns CDR1 MGHRA and CDR2 YSYEKL. V dropped 0 bases and J dropped 8 bases, with 11 bases sitting between them. This CDR3 contains 14 residues. The CDR3 region is CASSQDYGDDEQFF. In DNA form, the CDR3 reads TGCGCCAGCAGCCAAGATTATGGGGACGATGAGCAGTTCTTC.